The 12 T cell receptor beta chains reported below all come from one sample, sequenced in a study of control samples from healthy donors and cancer patients. Using immunoSEQ multiplex PCR, the repertoire was profiled, and TCRdb retains in-frame clones only, with some absent. The data show some 76,000 clones, with around 90% seen just once and 9.5% held by the top ten. What was sequenced was PBMCs. The source of these receptors is a woman aged 50 to 60 with colorectal cancer.

The chain's CDR3 is CASGFWTGVGGTEAFF. The DNA of the CDR3 is TGTGCTAGTGGTTTTTGGACAGGGGTCGGGGGCACTGAAGCTTTCTTT. The chain recombines TRBV12-5 with TRBJ1-1; 9 bases line up with TRBD1. In germline, CDR1 is LGHNT, CDR2 FRNRAP. This CDR3 region has 16 residues. After removal of 3 bases from V and 4 bases from J, the junction contained 9 bases not matched to a gene.

The CDR3 nucleotides are TGTGCCAGCGGGACAGGGGTTAATTCACCCCTCCACTTT. This gives the protein CASGTGVNSPLHF. The gene calls are TRBV27 and TRBJ1-6, with TRBD1 identical over 10 bases. The junction had 1 base not matched to a gene; V was cut back by 8 bases and J by 6 bases. The CDR3 runs to 13 residues. Germline CDR1 MNHEY, CDR2 SMNVEV (reference sequence).

This chain uses TRBV19 with TRBJ2-3; D gene ambiguous. Germline CDR1 and CDR2: LNHDA and SQIVND (reference sequence). V lost 1 base to trimming and J lost 0 bases, with 5 bases between them. The CDR3 extends over 14 amino acids. The CDR3 nucleotides read TGTGCCAGTAGTATAGCTCGGAGCACAGATACGCAGTATTTT. Protein: CASSIARSTDTQYF.

CDR3 loop: CASSRSGTTDTQYF. The CDR3 nucleotides read TGCGCCAGCAGCAGGTCCGGGACCACAGATACGCAGTATTTT. The chain has TRBV5-1 and TRBJ2-3; TRBD1 or TRBD2 may be the D gene (5 bases each). Trimming removed 4 bases from V and 2 bases from J, with 11 bases in between. CDR3 length: 14 residues. Germline V gene data show CDR1 as SGHRS and CDR2 as YFSETQ.

The rearrangement links TRBV4-3 to TRBJ1-4, with D tentatively TRBD1 (5 bases). The CDR3 is 16 residues long. Per the germline V gene, CDR1 is LGHNA and CDR2 is YSLEER. V was clipped by 2 bases and J by 6 bases, with 16 bases between them. The CDR3 sequence: CASSQSQGWGDEKLFF. The CDR3 DNA sequence: TGCGCCAGCAGCCAATCTCAGGGATGGGGTGATGAAAAACTGTTTTTT.

The rearrangement uses TRBV3-1 (or the pseudogene TRBV3-2) and TRBJ1-6; 7 bases fit TRBD1. Germline values: CDR1 LGHDT, CDR2 YNNKEL (reference sequence). This CDR3 has 16 residues. V lost 4 bases, J lost 6 bases, and 9 bases stayed unmatched. In nucleotides, the CDR3 is TGTGCCAGCAGCCCTCTAGACGGGACAGCTAATTCACCCCTCCACTTT. It is translated as CASSPLDGTANSPLHF.

J is TRBJ2-6 and V is TRBV9; no clear D gene. The V end was cut by 0 bases, the J end by 0 bases, with 4 bases between. Germline assignment: CDR1 SGDLS and CDR2 YYNGEE. The CDR3 totals 15 residues. The CDR3 sequence: CASSVGFSGANVLTF. The CDR3 DNA sequence: TGTGCCAGCAGCGTAGGGTTCTCTGGGGCCAACGTCCTGACTTTC.

The chain carries TRBV6-2 or TRBV6-3 and TRBJ1-2; 7 bases match TRBD1. Trimming took 1 base from V and 4 from J; bases not matched to a gene: 12. CDR1 and CDR2 from the germline V gene are MNHEY and SVGEGT. The CDR3 extends over 17 amino acids. This CDR3 reads CASSYFTGDGLFYGYTF. DNA of the CDR3: TGTGCCAGCAGTTACTTTACAGGGGACGGCCTCTTCTATGGCTACACCTTC.

This sequence joins TRBV19 and TRBJ2-2, with D possibly TRBD1 on 5 matching bases. V lost 7 bases and J 9 bases, leaving 9 bases between the germline ends. CDR1 and CDR2 (germline): LNHDA, SQIVND (reference sequence). The CDR3 spans 11 residues. DNA of the CDR3: TGTGCCAGTACCCACAGGCGGGAGCTGTTTTTT. It encodes CASTHRRELFF.

The J gene is TRBJ1-1, the V gene TRBV6-1; D call uncertain. The CDR3 sequence is 13 residues long. V was clipped by 2 bases and J by 0 bases, with 4 bases between them. Germline assignment: CDR1 MNHNS and CDR2 SASEGT. The CDR3 DNA reads TGTGCCAGCAGTGAAATCATGAACACTGAAGCTTTCTTT. Translation gives CASSEIMNTEAFF.

The V gene is TRBV14, the J gene TRBJ2-1; D possibly corresponds to TRBD1 (5 bases). From germline, CDR1 is SGHDN and CDR2 FVKESK. The length of the CDR3 is 14 residues. The V and J ends lost 7 bases and 0 bases respectively, with 10 bases between them. The CDR3 here is CASKGQGSYNEQFF. CDR3 nucleotides: TGTGCCAGCAAGGGGCAGGGCTCCTACAATGAGCAGTTCTTC. Using reference TRBV14 and TRBJ2-1 for the parts outside the CDR3, the full variable domain is EAGVTQFPSHSVIEKGQTVTLRCDPISGHDNLYWYRRVMGKEIKFLLHFVKESKQDESGMPNNRFLAERTGGTYSTLKVQPAELEDSGVYFCASKGQGSYNEQFFGPGTRLTVL.

This clone is a singleton in its sample. The chain is built from TRBV14 and TRBJ1-4; D may be TRBD1 (6 bases). Germline CDR1 and CDR2: SGHDN and FVKESK. V lost 4 bases to trimming and J lost 3 bases, with 18 bases between them. This CDR3 contains 17 residues. The CDR3 region is CASSPAGGRASNEKLFF. The CDR3 DNA reads TGTGCCAGCAGCCCCGCCGGGGGCAGGGCCTCTAATGAAAAACTGTTTTTT.